These 32 T cell receptor beta chains share one sample of origin, sequenced in a study of PD-1 blockade in classical Hodgkin lymphoma. As to time point: cycle 4 day 1 (C4D1), after more than five weeks of nivolumab. After autologous stem cell transplantation all patients relapsed, and prior brentuximab vedotin exposure differed between cohorts. CD8+ T cell isolation from thawed PBMCs was performed by magnetic negative selection. Repertoires were generated with immunoSEQ multiplex PCR, while TCRdb's copy carries only in-frame clones and drops some. The sample holds fewer than 3,000 clones, roughly 79% seen once. The specimen was CD8+ T cells from blood, collected before the fourth cycle of nivolumab. The receptors come from a human donor with classical Hodgkin lymphoma.

The gene calls are TRBV29-1 and TRBJ1-1; D is possibly TRBD1 (6 bases). Trimming removed 4 bases at V and 4 bases at J, with 16 bases between. The length of the CDR3 is 14 residues. The germline CDR1 and CDR2 sequences are SQVTM and ANQGSEA. The CDR3 DNA is TGCAGCGTTGCATCTCGGGGGCCGGGCACTGAAGCTTTCTTT. Amino acid sequence: CSVASRGPGTEAFF.

The chain couples TRBV9 to TRBJ1-5, with D unresolved. The V gene's germline CDR1 is SGDLS and CDR2 YYNGEE. V shed 3 bases and J shed 2 bases, with 9 bases lying between them. The CDR3 loop spans 14 amino acids. The CDR3 region is CASSAAPGNQPQHF. CDR3 DNA sequence: TGTGCCAGCAGCGCGGCTCCCGGCAATCAGCCCCAGCATTTT.

This chain links TRBV11-2 with TRBJ1-6; D gene ambiguous. Trimming stripped 5 bases from V and 9 bases from J, with 8 bases between. The germline CDR1 and CDR2 sequences are SGHAT and FQNNGV. The CDR3 consists of 12 residues. The CDR3 DNA reads TGTGCCAGCAGCCTATGGGGTTCACCCCTCCACTTT. As protein: CASSLWGSPLHF.

For this clone: An end of the junction does not agree with germline; a read error may underlie this. The sample has other DNA sequences that encode this CDR3 too. The rearrangement joins TRBV27 to TRBJ1-2; tentatively, D is TRBD1 (5 bases). CDR3 size: 17 residues. Germline CDR1 is MNHEY and CDR2 is SMNVEV (reference sequence). The CDR3 DNA follows: TGTGCCCGCAGTTTTCGGGCGGGGGGGGGAGCTAACTATGGCTACACCTTC. It codes for CARSFRAGGGANYGYTF.

The chain joins TRBV7-6 to TRBJ1-1; 9 bases map to TRBD1. The CDR3 consists of 17 residues. V lost 5 bases, J lost 3 bases, and 13 bases stayed unmatched. CDR1 is SGHVS and CDR2 is FNYEAQ in the germline V gene. The CDR3 reads CASSIGQGIIWDTEAFF. In DNA form, the CDR3 reads TGTGCCAGCAGCATCGGACAGGGGATTATTTGGGACACTGAAGCTTTCTTT.

This chain joins TRBV2 and TRBJ2-3; D is possibly TRBD1 (6 bases). The V end was cut by 4 bases, the J end by 0 bases, with 14 bases between. The CDR3 has 16 residues. Germline CDR1 is SNHLY and CDR2 is FYNNEI. The CDR3 DNA reads TGTGCCAGCAGTGCTGCTGGGACACCTAGCACAGATACGCAGTATTTT. Its translation: CASSAAGTPSTDTQYF.

J is TRBJ1-1 and V is TRBV28; 8 nucleotides line up with TRBD1. Germline lookup yields CDR1 MDHEN and CDR2 SYDVKM. There are 14 residues in the CDR3. V shed 5 bases and J 6 bases; nucleotides not matched to a gene: 8. CDR3 protein: CASSLLGQGPEAFF. The DNA for the CDR3 is TGTGCCAGCAGTCTTCTCGGACAGGGCCCTGAAGCTTTCTTT.

The chain uses TRBV5-6 and TRBJ2-4; D call uncertain. The CDR3 runs 16 residues. V lost 3 bases and J lost 5, with 18 bases in between. Germline V CDR1 and CDR2: SGHDT, YYEEEE. This CDR3 reads CASSWPMGLRENIQYF. The DNA for the CDR3 is TGTGCCAGCAGCTGGCCAATGGGATTAAGAGAAAACATTCAGTACTTC.

V gene TRBV6-8 combines with J gene TRBJ1-3; possible D gene TRBD1, 5 bases. Trimming shortened V by 4 bases and J by 1 base, and 20 bases separated the two germline ends. The CDR3 covers 18 residues. Germline CDR1 is MNHGY and CDR2 is SAAAGT. Here the CDR3 DNA reads TGTGCCAGCAGTTCCGGCCCCGGGGGGATACGTTCTGGAAACACCATATATTTT. Translating gives CASSSGPGGIRSGNTIYF.

The V gene is TRBV14, the J gene TRBJ1-1; weak D call: TRBD1 (6 bases). The germline V gene has CDR1 SGHDN and CDR2 FVKESK. Trimming removed 7 bases at V and 2 bases at J, with 14 bases between. CDR3 length: 14 residues. The chain's CDR3 is CASTRGGVNTEAFF. CDR3 nucleotide sequence: TGTGCCAGCACCCGGGGGGGCGTCAACACTGAAGCTTTCTTT.

The gene calls are TRBV7-9 and TRBJ1-2, with D perhaps matching TRBD1 (5 bases). Germline lookup yields CDR1 SEHNR and CDR2 FQNEAQ (reference sequence). Trimming left V 5 bases short and J 7 bases short, with 20 bases between. This CDR3 region has 15 residues. CDR3 bases: TGTGCCAGCAGCGCAGACCCCCGGGGGTGGAGTGGCTACACCTTC. It translates to CASSADPRGWSGYTF.

The chain uses TRBV10-3 and TRBJ1-5; D gene ambiguous. V lost 10 bases and J lost 1, with 14 bases in between. Germline lookup yields CDR1 ENHRY and CDR2 SYGVKD. The CDR3 has 14 residues. CDR3 region: CASTLTESNQPQHF. DNA for the CDR3: TGTGCCAGCACCCTAACAGAGAGCAATCAGCCCCAGCATTTT.

V gene TRBV5-6 combines with J gene TRBJ1-5; TRBD1 aligns across 9 bases. The CDR3 contains 15 residues. V gave up 4 bases and J gave up 2 bases; unmatched junction bases: 4. CDR1 SGHDT and CDR2 YYEEEE come from the germline V gene. CDR3 loop: CASSAGQGGNQPQHF. The CDR3, as DNA: TGTGCCAGCAGCGCGGGACAGGGAGGCAATCAGCCCCAGCATTTT.

This chain links TRBV4-3 with TRBJ1-2, with TRBD1 as a possible D gene (6 bases). Germline loops: CDR1 LGHNA, CDR2 YSLEER. The CDR3 spans 15 residues. V lost 0 bases to trimming and J lost 6 bases, with 14 bases between them. The CDR3 nucleotides are TGCGCCAGCAGCCAAGATACAGGGAGTGGAAATGGCTACACCTTC. Residues: CASSQDTGSGNGYTF.

J is TRBJ2-1 and V is TRBV4-1; weak D call: TRBD2 (6 bases). The CDR3 has 13 residues. Per the germline V gene, CDR1 is MGHRA and CDR2 is YSYEKL. V lost 3 bases to trimming and J lost 5 bases, with 8 bases between them. The CDR3 DNA reads TGCGCCAGCAGCCATGGGGGGAACAATGAGCAGTTCTTC. Protein product: CASSHGGNNEQFF.

The chain is built from TRBV6-4 and TRBJ1-5, with a tentative D call TRBD1 (6 bases). Germline V lookup: CDR1 MRHNA, CDR2 SNTAGT. The CDR3 has 16 residues. The ends were cut back, 3 bases at V and 7 bases at J, with 19 bases in the middle. The CDR3 nucleotides read TGTGCCAGCAGTGATTGGACAGCCCGATTGGTCCAGCCCCAGCATTTT. Translating gives CASSDWTARLVQPQHF.

This clone was detected only a few times. Different DNA sequences within this sample yield the same CDR3. This sequence joins TRBV6-1 and TRBJ1-3; D is uncertain. The CDR3 runs 14 residues. Trimming cost V 3 bases and J 4 bases, with 10 bases left between them. The germline V gene has CDR1 MNHNS and CDR2 SASEGT. The CDR3 sequence is CASSDGVSGNTIYF. CDR3 DNA: TGTGCCAGCAGTGATGGGGTCTCAGGAAACACCATATATTTT.

This clone was detected a few times. The V and J genes are TRBV6-5 and TRBJ1-2, with D possibly TRBD1 on 6 matching bases. Germline CDR1 reads MNHEY; CDR2 reads SVGAGI. The CDR3 has 12 residues. The V end was cut by 8 bases, the J end by 8 bases, with 15 bases between. Here the CDR3 DNA reads TGTGCCAGCGGGTGGGGGCCAGGGGGCTACACCTTC. It translates to CASGWGPGGYTF.

The chain combines TRBV19 with TRBJ2-7, with TRBD1 identical over 11 bases. Germline V gene data show CDR1 as LNHDA and CDR2 as SQIVND (reference sequence). The CDR3 has 13 residues. V was pared by 10 bases and J by 2 bases, with 4 bases of the junction left unmatched. The CDR3 DNA is TGTGCCACTCGGGACAGGGGGACCTACGAGCAGTACTTC. This sequence encodes CATRDRGTYEQYF. Full variable domain (outside the CDR3, taken from reference TRBV19 and TRBJ2-7): DGGITQSPKYLFRKEGQNVTLSCEQNLNHDAMYWYRQDPGQGLRLIYYSQIVNDFQKGDIAEGYSVSREKKESFPLTVTSAQKNPTAFYLCATRDRGTYEQYFGPGTRLTVT.

The CDR3 DNA sequence: TGTGCCAGCAGCCAAGACCCGGACACCGGGGAGCTGTTTTTT. It is translated as CASSQDPDTGELFF. The chain combines TRBV4-2 with TRBJ2-2; D not resolved. CDR3 length: 14 amino acids. The V gene lost 0 bases and the J gene lost 3 bases, with 5 bases spanning the gap. Germline values: CDR1 LGHNA, CDR2 YNFKEQ.

To note about this clone: At one end, the junction sequence differs from germline, possibly due to a read error. The V call is TRBV5-8, the J call TRBJ1-6, with 8 bases fitting TRBD1. Germline assignment: CDR1 SGHTS and CDR2 YDEGEE. CDR3 size: 13 residues. CDR3 protein: CASSHRTGRPLHF. The CDR3 nucleotides are TGCGCCAGCAGCCATCGGACAGGGAGGCCCCTCCACTTT.

This clone was observed a single time. The chain combines TRBV27 with TRBJ2-7; maybe TRBD1 (6 bases). This CDR3 has 13 amino acids. V lost 3 bases and J 9 bases, leaving 15 bases between the germline ends. Germline CDR1 and CDR2: MNHEY and SMNVEV (reference sequence). The DNA of the CDR3 is TGTGCCAGCAGTTTTCGGGGTCAACAGGGGCAGTACTTC. Its translation is CASSFRGQQGQYF.

This rearrangement joins TRBV19 to TRBJ2-7, with D maybe TRBD1 (6 bases). The CDR3 runs to 15 residues. Trimming took off 11 bases at V and 1 base at J, with 21 bases between the two ends. The germline CDR1 and CDR2 sequences are LNHDA and SQIVND (reference sequence). CDR3 sequence reads: CAGDQGNPWSYEQYF. DNA of the CDR3: TGTGCCGGGGACCAGGGGAATCCTTGGTCCTACGAGCAGTACTTC.

The rearrangement links TRBV28 to TRBJ2-7; D gene ambiguous. The CDR3 is 14 residues long. Trimming pared 5 bases from V and 2 bases from J, leaving 13 bases between. Germline values: CDR1 MDHEN, CDR2 SYDVKM. The CDR3 here is CASSTRTPAYEQYF. In DNA form, the CDR3 reads TGTGCCAGCAGTACGAGGACCCCCGCCTACGAGCAGTACTTC. The full variable domain, rest sourced from reference TRBV28 and TRBJ2-7, is DVKVTQSSRYLVKRTGEKVFLECVQDMDHENMFWYRQDPGLGLRLIYFSYDVKMKEKGDIPEGYSVSREKKERFSLILESASTNQTSMYLCASSTRTPAYEQYFGPGTRLTVT.

The chain links TRBV9 to TRBJ2-7, with TRBD2 identical over 10 bases. V shed 0 bases, J shed 6 bases, and the junction held 6 bases outside the gene matches. Germline V gene data show CDR1 as SGDLS and CDR2 as YYNGEE. The CDR3 length is 15 residues. The chain's CDR3 is CASSVGPSGGAEQYF. The CDR3 nucleotides are TGTGCCAGCAGCGTAGGTCCCAGCGGGGGGGCCGAGCAGTACTTC.

The V call is TRBV4-3, the J call TRBJ1-4, with D possibly matching TRBD1 (5 bases). Germline CDR1 and CDR2: LGHNA and YSLEER. The V and J ends lost 5 bases and 3 bases respectively, with 13 bases between them. This CDR3 region has 15 residues. DNA of the CDR3: TGCGCCAGCAGCGCGTATGGGGCCCCTAATGAAAAACTGTTTTTT. Encoded protein: CASSAYGAPNEKLFF.

V usage is TRBV4-1 and J usage is TRBJ1-1, with 9 bases fitting TRBD1. Germline loops: CDR1 MGHRA, CDR2 YSYEKL. J lost 4 bases, V lost 1 base, and 1 base had no gene match. CDR3 length: 14 residues. CDR3 protein: CASSQADRGTEAFF. CDR3 nucleotide sequence: TGCGCCAGCAGCCAAGCGGACAGGGGCACTGAAGCTTTCTTT.

Only a few counts were recorded for this clone. The chain employs TRBV19 and TRBJ2-7; 9 bases are a match to TRBD2. Germline V gives CDR1 LNHDA, CDR2 SQIVND (reference sequence). This CDR3 has 12 amino acids. V was clipped by 10 bases and J by 2 bases; unmatched bases: 3. CDR3 loop: CATQRGAYEQYF. CDR3 nucleotides: TGTGCCACCCAGCGGGGGGCCTACGAGCAGTACTTC.

The chain joins TRBV18 to TRBJ2-1; TRBD1 matches at 8 bases. Germline trimming cut 3 bases from V and 9 bases from J; bases unmatched to any gene: 10. CDR3 size: 15 residues. Germline assignment: CDR1 KGHSH and CDR2 LQKENI. CDR3 nucleotides: TGTGCCAGCTCACCGGACAGGGTGGGATCGAGTGAGCAGTTCTTC. Amino acid sequence: CASSPDRVGSSEQFF.

This clone was found once. The chain is built from TRBV4-1 and TRBJ1-1; unclear D gene. V dropped 4 bases and J dropped 7 bases, with 16 bases sitting between them. CDR1 and CDR2 (germline): MGHRA, YSYEKL. The CDR3 length is 14 residues. CDR3 protein: CASSLHSQTDEAFF. CDR3 sequence (DNA): TGCGCCAGCAGCCTCCACTCCCAGACGGATGAAGCTTTCTTT.

The chain has TRBV6-6 and TRBJ2-5; 14 nucleotides align to TRBD2. The J segment lost 4 bases and the V segment lost 6 bases, leaving 4 bases of the junction unmatched. Germline-derived CDR1 and CDR2 are MNHNY and SVGAGI (reference sequence). The length of the CDR3 is 15 residues. CDR3 in amino acids: CASREGLAGGETQYF. The CDR3 DNA reads as TGTGCCAGCAGAGAAGGACTAGCGGGGGGAGAGACCCAGTACTTC.

The chain is built from TRBV27 and TRBJ2-7; 8 positions agree with TRBD1. V lost 4 bases and J lost 3; bases outside the gene matches: 14. From germline, CDR1 is MNHEY and CDR2 SMNVEV (reference sequence). The CDR3 has 17 amino acids. Here the CDR3 DNA reads TGTGCCAGCAGTTCTCTCGGGACAGGCGAAATCAACTACGAGCAGTACTTC. It specifies CASSSLGTGEINYEQYF.